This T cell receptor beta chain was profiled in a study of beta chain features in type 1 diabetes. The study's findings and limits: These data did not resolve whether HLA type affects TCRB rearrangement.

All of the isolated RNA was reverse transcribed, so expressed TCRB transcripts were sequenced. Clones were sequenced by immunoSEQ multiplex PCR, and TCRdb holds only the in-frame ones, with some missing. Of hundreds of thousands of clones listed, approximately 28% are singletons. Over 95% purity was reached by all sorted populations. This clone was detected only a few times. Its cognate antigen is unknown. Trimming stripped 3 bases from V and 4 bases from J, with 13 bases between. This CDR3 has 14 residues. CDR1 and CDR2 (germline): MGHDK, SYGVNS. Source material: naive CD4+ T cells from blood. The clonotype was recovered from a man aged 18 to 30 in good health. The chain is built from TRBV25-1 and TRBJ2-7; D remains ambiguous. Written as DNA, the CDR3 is TGTGCCAGCAGTGACGTAGGTAGGCTTTACGAGCAGTACTTC. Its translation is CASSDVGRLYEQYF.